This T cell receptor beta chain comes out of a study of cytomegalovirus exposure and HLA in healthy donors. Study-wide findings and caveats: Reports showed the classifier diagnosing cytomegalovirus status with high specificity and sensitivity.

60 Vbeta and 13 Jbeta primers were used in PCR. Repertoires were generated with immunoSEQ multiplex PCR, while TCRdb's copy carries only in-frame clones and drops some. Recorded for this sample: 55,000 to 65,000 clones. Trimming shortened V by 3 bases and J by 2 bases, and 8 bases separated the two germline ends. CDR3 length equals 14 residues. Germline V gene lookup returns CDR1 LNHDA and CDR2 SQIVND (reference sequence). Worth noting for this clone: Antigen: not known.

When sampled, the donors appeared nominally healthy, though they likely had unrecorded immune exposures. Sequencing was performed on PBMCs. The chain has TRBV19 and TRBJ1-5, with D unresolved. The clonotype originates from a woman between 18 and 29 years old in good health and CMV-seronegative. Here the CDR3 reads CASSMGSRNQPQHF. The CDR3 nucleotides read TGTGCCAGTAGTATGGGGAGTCGCAATCAGCCCCAGCATTTT.